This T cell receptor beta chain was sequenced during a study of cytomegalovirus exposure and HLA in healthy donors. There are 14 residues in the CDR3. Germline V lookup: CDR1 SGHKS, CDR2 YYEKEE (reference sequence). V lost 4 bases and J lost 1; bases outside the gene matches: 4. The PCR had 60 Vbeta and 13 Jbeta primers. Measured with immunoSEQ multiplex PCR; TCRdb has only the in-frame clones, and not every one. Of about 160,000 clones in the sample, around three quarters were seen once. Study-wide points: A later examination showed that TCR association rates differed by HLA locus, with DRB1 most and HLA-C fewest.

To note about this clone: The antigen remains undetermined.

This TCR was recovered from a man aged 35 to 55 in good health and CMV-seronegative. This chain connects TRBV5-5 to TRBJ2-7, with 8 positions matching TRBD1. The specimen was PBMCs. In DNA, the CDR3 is TGTGCCAGCAGCAACCAGGGGGCATCCTACGAGCAGTACTTC. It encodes CASSNQGASYEQYF.